The 24 T cell receptor beta chains below were found in one sample sequenced in a study of blood T cell repertoires in COVID-19 (dated by TCRdb to between 2020 and 2021). Libraries were built with the immunoSEQ multiplex PCR assay. This is the immuneACCESS table as TCRdb keeps it, with only in-frame sequences that have V and J called. A part of the clones is gone; compared with another copy, unresolved V genes explain less than half, and the rest is unexplained. Counted in this sample were 150,000 to 200,000 clones; around 89% of them appeared once. The ten largest make up less than 2% of the sample. Specimen: peripheral blood. The origin of the receptors is a man aged 18 to 35 who had recovered from COVID-19.

The chain carries TRBV30 and TRBJ1-2; the match to TRBD1 covers 7 bases. After removal of 3 bases from V and 4 bases from J, the junction contained 5 bases not matched to a gene. The length of the CDR3 is 13 residues. Germline loops: CDR1 GTSNPN, CDR2 SVGIG (reference sequence). The CDR3 coding sequence is TGTGCCTGGAGACCATCAGGGGGCTATGGCTACACCTTC. It encodes CAWRPSGGYGYTF. Using reference TRBV30 and TRBJ1-2 for the parts outside the CDR3, the full variable domain is SQTIHQWPATLVQPVGSPLSLECTVEGTSNPNLYWYRQAAGRGLQLLFYSVGIGQISSEVPQNLSASRPQDRQFILSSKKLLLSDSGFYLCAWRPSGGYGYTFGSGTRLTVV.

The chain couples TRBV15 to TRBJ2-5, with TRBD2 identical over 7 bases. Germline CDR1 and CDR2: LNHNV and YYDKDF (reference sequence). The V gene end was trimmed by 3 bases and the J gene end by 1 base; junction bases not matched to a gene: 11. There are 17 residues in the CDR3. The CDR3 is CATSRDAQAGIQETQYF. The DNA for the CDR3 is TGTGCCACCAGCAGGGATGCACAAGCGGGAATCCAAGAGACCCAGTACTTC.

The chain links TRBV3-1 (or the pseudogene TRBV3-2) to TRBJ2-5; 11 bases agree with TRBD1. Germline V gives CDR1 LGHDT, CDR2 YNNKEL (reference sequence). The CDR3 has 16 residues. V lost 3 bases to trimming and J lost 5 bases; unmatched junction nucleotides: 8. The CDR3 reads CASSQRTGGAGETQYF. The CDR3 nucleotides are TGTGCCAGCAGCCAGAGGACAGGGGGCGCGGGGGAGACCCAGTACTTC.

In DNA, the CDR3 is TGTGCCAGCAGTTACTCTACTGCGGGAGCCTACGAGCAGTACTTC. Translation gives CASSYSTAGAYEQYF. This rearrangement joins TRBV6-2 or TRBV6-3 to TRBJ2-7, with 7 nucleotides matching TRBD2. Germline loops: CDR1 MNHEY, CDR2 SVGEGT. The CDR3 extends over 15 amino acids. J gave up 2 bases and V 0 bases, and 4 bases lay outside the gene matches.

The J gene is TRBJ1-1, the V gene TRBV11-2; possibly TRBD1 for D (6 bases). The V gene lost 5 bases and the J gene lost 5 bases, with 12 bases spanning the gap. The CDR3 spans 13 residues. Per the germline V gene, CDR1 is SGHAT and CDR2 is FQNNGV. The CDR3 nucleotides are TGTGCCAGCAGCGGGACACCTAAAACTGAAGCTTTCTTT. Translated: CASSGTPKTEAFF.

The V and J genes are TRBV9 and TRBJ2-5; 7 positions match TRBD1. Germline lookup yields CDR1 SGDLS and CDR2 YYNGEE. V lost 4 bases and J lost 5; bases outside the gene matches: 8. This CDR3 is 14 amino acids long. The chain's CDR3 is CASSPGQPLETQYF. DNA for the CDR3: TGTGCCAGCAGCCCGGGACAGCCACTGGAGACCCAGTACTTC.

The chain employs TRBV6-5 and TRBJ1-4; maybe TRBD1 (6 bases). The CDR3 consists of 15 residues. CDR1 is MNHEY and CDR2 is SVGAGI in the germline V gene. Trimming took 2 bases from V and 6 from J, leaving 13 bases between them. The CDR3 protein is CASSYEGRGDEKLFF. The CDR3 DNA reads as TGTGCCAGCAGTTACGAAGGCAGGGGAGATGAAAAACTGTTTTTT.

J is TRBJ1-1 and V is TRBV7-6, with a possible D match to TRBD1 (6 bases). The CDR3 extends over 14 amino acids. Trimming removed 3 bases at V and 6 bases at J, with 14 bases between. Germline CDR1 and CDR2: SGHVS and FNYEAQ. The CDR3 nucleotides read TGTGCCAGCAGCTTGTACAGGGAACAAGCTGAAGCTTTCTTT. It codes for CASSLYREQAEAFF.

The chain links TRBV18 to TRBJ1-5; D is perhaps TRBD1 (5 bases). The ends were cut back, 3 bases at V and 6 bases at J, with 15 bases in the middle. CDR1 and CDR2 (germline): KGHSH, LQKENI. The CDR3 length is 15 residues. CDR3: CASSPGGGVSQPQHF. The CDR3 DNA reads TGTGCCAGCTCACCCGGGGGGGGAGTTTCTCAGCCCCAGCATTTT.

V is TRBV5-1 and J is TRBJ2-7, with 9 bases fitting TRBD1. Germline assignment: CDR1 SGHRS and CDR2 YFSETQ. The CDR3 extends over 16 amino acids. The V gene end was trimmed by 0 bases and the J gene end by 7 bases; junction bases not matched to a gene: 11. Here the CDR3 reads CASSLAGGTGTGEQYF. CDR3 bases: TGCGCCAGCAGCTTGGCCGGGGGGACAGGGACAGGGGAGCAGTACTTC.

V is TRBV19 and J is TRBJ2-7, with D perhaps matching TRBD2 (6 bases). Germline-derived CDR1 and CDR2 are LNHDA and SQIVND (reference sequence). The CDR3 contains 15 residues. V lost 5 bases to trimming and J lost 2 bases, with 16 bases between them. In DNA, the CDR3 is TGTGCCAGTAGTCAAGACGTGGGAGGAACCTACGAGCAGTACTTC. Translated, it gives CASSQDVGGTYEQYF.

This rearrangement joins TRBV7-2 to TRBJ1-2; 11 positions match TRBD1. J lost 6 bases, V lost 5 bases, and 5 bases had no gene match. The CDR3 sequence is 14 residues long. The germline gives CDR1 SGHTA, CDR2 FQGNSA. CDR3 amino acids: CASSPGGQGDGYTF. The DNA of the CDR3 is TGTGCCAGCAGCCCCGGGGGACAGGGGGATGGCTACACCTTC.

This clone was seen just once. The rearrangement links TRBV5-4 to TRBJ2-7; D possibly corresponds to TRBD1 (6 bases). V lost 0 bases to trimming and J lost 2 bases, with 12 bases between them. Germline lookup yields CDR1 SGHNT and CDR2 YYREEE (reference sequence). The CDR3 contains 15 residues. DNA for the CDR3: TGTGCCAGCAGCTTGGAAAGCAGGGGCCCCTACGAGCAGTACTTC. Residues: CASSLESRGPYEQYF.

The V and J genes are TRBV3-1 (or the pseudogene TRBV3-2) and TRBJ2-1; no reliable D call. This CDR3 comprises 13 residues. The germline V and J ends were trimmed by 5 bases and 0 bases, with 5 bases remaining between them. Germline V gene sequence: CDR1 LGHDT, CDR2 YNNKEL (reference sequence). The CDR3 bases are TGTGCCAGCAGCACAAGCTCCTACAATGAGCAGTTCTTC. This sequence encodes CASSTSSYNEQFF.

The chain recombines TRBV7-2 with TRBJ2-5; TRBD1 is a possible D gene (5 bases). V was clipped by 3 bases and J by 5 bases, with 10 bases between them. Germline CDR1 and CDR2: SGHTA and FQGNSA. This CDR3 has 13 residues. CDR3 in DNA: TGTGCCAGCAGCTTGGAAGCAGGGGAGACCCAGTACTTC. Its protein product is CASSLEAGETQYF.

The chain has TRBV27 and TRBJ2-2; D is possibly TRBD2 (5 bases). The germline V gene has CDR1 MNHEY and CDR2 SMNVEV (reference sequence). This CDR3 contains 14 residues. V shed 1 base and J shed 6 bases, with 9 bases lying between them. The CDR3 bases are TGTGCCAGCAGTTTATACGGGGTCCCCGGGGAGCTGTTTTTT. Amino acid sequence: CASSLYGVPGELFF.

The rearrangement uses TRBV7-2 and TRBJ2-1, with D perhaps TRBD2 (6 bases). There are 15 residues in the CDR3. With 3 bases removed from V and 5 bases from J, the gap between germline ends came to 14 bases. CDR1 is SGHTA and CDR2 is FQGNSA in the germline V gene. The CDR3 nucleotides read TGTGCCAGCAGCTTTGCGGCGGGATCCAACAATGAGCAGTTCTTC. Translation gives CASSFAAGSNNEQFF. Complete variable domain (other parts from reference TRBV7-2 and TRBJ2-1): GAGVSQSPSNKVTEKGKDVELRCDPISGHTALYWYRQSLGQGLEFLIYFQGNSAPDKSGLPSDRFSAERTGGSVSTLTIQRTQQEDSAVYLCASSFAAGSNNEQFFGPGTRLTVL.

This chain links TRBV5-4 with TRBJ1-1; D not certain. Germline assignment: CDR1 SGHNT and CDR2 YYREEE (reference sequence). The CDR3 runs 14 residues. Trimming stripped 4 bases from V and 5 bases from J, with 15 bases between. For the CDR3, the DNA is TGTGCCAGCAGCCAAGTGATGGAGGATACTGAAGCTTTCTTT. Protein: CASSQVMEDTEAFF. Full variable domain (remainder filled in from reference TRBV5-4 and TRBJ1-1): ETGVTQSPTHLIKTRGQQVTLRCSSQSGHNTVSWYQQALGQGPQFIFQYYREEENGRGNFPPRFSGLQFPNYSSELNVNALELDDSALYLCASSQVMEDTEAFFGQGTRLTVV.

This clone appeared a single time. J is TRBJ1-2 and V is TRBV28; 7 positions agree with TRBD1. The CDR3 has 16 amino acids. Trimming at V came to 5 bases and at J to 0 bases, leaving 9 bases not matched to a gene. Germline CDR1 is MDHEN and CDR2 is SYDVKM. CDR3 amino acids: CASSTFTGEANYGYTF. The CDR3 bases are TGTGCCAGCAGTACATTCACAGGGGAAGCTAACTATGGCTACACCTTC.

Turning to this clone: Sequence at one end of the junction differs from germline and may be a read error. V gene TRBV12-5 combines with J gene TRBJ2-3; 16 nucleotides align to TRBD2. The CDR3 is 24 residues long. CDR1 LGHNT and CDR2 FRNRAP come from the germline V gene. DNA for the CDR3: TGTGCTAGTGGCTTGGCCTCGGGACTAGCGGGAGGGTCCCATTTTGGGACCTACACAGATACGCAGTATTTT. Residues: CASGLASGLAGGSHFGTYTDTQYF.

The chain joins TRBV10-3 to TRBJ2-7, with 7 bases aligning to TRBD1. This CDR3 comprises 13 residues. V gave up 10 bases and J gave up 2 bases; unmatched junction bases: 8. The germline V gene encodes CDR1 ENHRY and CDR2 SYGVKD. The CDR3 region is CASHTGDAYEQYF. DNA of the CDR3: TGTGCCAGCCACACAGGGGATGCCTACGAGCAGTACTTC.

The chain carries TRBV19 and TRBJ2-5; weak D call: TRBD1 (6 bases). CDR3 length: 17 amino acids. Trimming pared 0 bases from V and 4 bases from J, leaving 18 bases between. The germline gives CDR1 LNHDA, CDR2 SQIVND (reference sequence). The CDR3 protein is CASSIEIRRRGRETQYF. Written as DNA, the CDR3 is TGTGCCAGTAGTATAGAAATCCGACGCAGGGGAAGAGAGACCCAGTACTTC.

The CDR3 loop is CASRLTTGGGTDTQYF. The CDR3 DNA is TGTGCCAGCAGGTTAACGACAGGCGGAGGCACAGATACGCAGTATTTT. The J gene is TRBJ2-3, the V gene TRBV7-2, with a possible D match to TRBD1 (6 bases). CDR3 length equals 16 residues. Trimming cost V 6 bases and J 1 base, with 17 bases left between them. Germline V gene lookup returns CDR1 SGHTA and CDR2 FQGNSA.

The chain combines TRBV7-8 with TRBJ2-5; D is possibly TRBD2 (6 bases). Per the germline V gene, CDR1 is SGHVS and CDR2 is FQNEAQ. With 1 base removed from V and 4 bases from J, the gap between germline ends came to 13 bases. There are 15 residues in the CDR3. The CDR3, as DNA: TGTGCCAGCAGCTTAGAGACGCTGGGGGGAGAGACCCAGTACTTC. Its translation is CASSLETLGGETQYF.